Described below is a single T cell receptor beta chain sequence and its context. The entry originates in a study of CD8 T cells in Susac syndrome. This CDR3 has 12 amino acids. With 7 bases removed from V and 0 bases from J, the gap between germline ends came to 5 bases. Germline CDR1 reads MDHEN; CDR2 reads SYDVKM. An amount of RNA that ranged from about 0.45 to 1 ug was reverse transcribed with random hexamers. TCRdb analysed the immunoSEQ multiplex PCR reads with MiXCR anew, one entry per CDR3 protein. The sample yields 250,000 to 350,000 distinct CDR3 sequences, approximately 84% seen once. TEMRA cells were enriched by FACS, while CD8+ and CD4+ T cells were obtained through a negative isolation that was performed magnetically.

The chain uses TRBV28 and TRBJ2-3, with D unresolved. The origin of this receptor is a human donor with multiple sclerosis. The material sequenced was CD8+ T cells from PBMCs. The CDR3 here is CASTFSTDTQYF. The CDR3, as DNA: TGTGCCAGCACTTTTAGCACAGATACGCAGTATTTT.